This T cell receptor beta chain was identified during a study of blood T cell repertoires in COVID-19. Some clones are missing from TCRdb's copy, which holds only in-frame ones; the method was immunoSEQ multiplex PCR. The data show roughly 280,000 clones, roughly 91% seen once. The receptor comes from a woman aged 60-75 years who had recovered from COVID-19. Source material: PBMCs or T cells enriched from blood (not recorded which).

The CDR3 DNA reads TGCGCCAGCAGTGACACTAGCGCGGGTGTTTATACGCAGTATTTT. This codes for CASSDTSAGVYTQYF. This rearrangement joins TRBV10-2 to TRBJ2-3, with 7 bases fitting TRBD2. Germline CDR1 reads WSHSY; CDR2 reads SAAADI. V shed 3 bases, J shed 7 bases, and the junction held 10 bases outside the gene matches. The CDR3 contains 15 residues.